This TCR beta chain was obtained from a study of cytomegalovirus exposure and HLA in healthy donors. This clone was detected only a few times. Germline values: CDR1 SGHTA, CDR2 FQGNSA. Trimming cost V 4 bases and J 4 bases, with 8 bases left between them. This CDR3 is built from 13 residues. The PCR ran on 60 Vbeta and 13 Jbeta primers. Profiling relied on immunoSEQ multiplex PCR, and the TCRdb table lists in-frame clones only, not all of them. The sample gives around 200,000 clones, 80% of which show up once; about 0.63% is in the top ten. The specimen sequenced was PBMCs. The J gene is TRBJ2-1, the V gene TRBV7-2; no clear D gene. The TCR comes from a boy aged 5-17 years in good health and CMV-seronegative. The CDR3 nucleotides read TGTGCCAGCAGCTCCGTCGGGTACAATGAGCAGTTCTTC. This gives the protein CASSSVGYNEQFF. Supplemented by reference TRBV7-2 and TRBJ2-1, the full variable domain reads GAGVSQSPSNKVTEKGKDVELRCDPISGHTALYWYRQSLGQGLEFLIYFQGNSAPDKSGLPSDRFSAERTGGSVSTLTIQRTQQEDSAVYLCASSSVGYNEQFFGPGTRLTVL.